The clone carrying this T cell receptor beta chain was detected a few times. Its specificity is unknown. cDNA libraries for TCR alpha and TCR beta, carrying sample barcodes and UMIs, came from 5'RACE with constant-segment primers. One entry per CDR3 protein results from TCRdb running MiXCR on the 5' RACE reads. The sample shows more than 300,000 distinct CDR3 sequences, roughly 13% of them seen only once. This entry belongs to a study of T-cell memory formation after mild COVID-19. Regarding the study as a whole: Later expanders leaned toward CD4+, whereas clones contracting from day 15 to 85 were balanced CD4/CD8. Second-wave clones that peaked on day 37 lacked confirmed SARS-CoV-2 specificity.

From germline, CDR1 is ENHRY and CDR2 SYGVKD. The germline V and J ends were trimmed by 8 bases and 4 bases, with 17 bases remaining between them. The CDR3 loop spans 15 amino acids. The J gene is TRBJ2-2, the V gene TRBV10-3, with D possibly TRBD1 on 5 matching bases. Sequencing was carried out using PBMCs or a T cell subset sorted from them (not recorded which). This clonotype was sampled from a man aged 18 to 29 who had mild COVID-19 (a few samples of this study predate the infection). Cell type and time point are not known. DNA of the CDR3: TGTGCCATCGCCCCGAGACAGACCTCCACCGGGGAGCTGTTTTTT. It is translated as CAIAPRQTSTGELFF.